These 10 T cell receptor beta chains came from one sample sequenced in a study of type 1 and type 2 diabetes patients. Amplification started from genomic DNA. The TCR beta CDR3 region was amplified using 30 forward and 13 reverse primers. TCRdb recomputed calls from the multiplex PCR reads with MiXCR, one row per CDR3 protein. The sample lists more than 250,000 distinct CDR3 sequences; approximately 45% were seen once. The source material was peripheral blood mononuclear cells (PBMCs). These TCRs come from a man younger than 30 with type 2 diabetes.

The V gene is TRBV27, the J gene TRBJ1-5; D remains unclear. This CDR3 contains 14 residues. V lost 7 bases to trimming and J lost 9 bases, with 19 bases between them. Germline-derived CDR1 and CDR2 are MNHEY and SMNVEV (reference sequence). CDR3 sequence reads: CASKDQATTSPQHF. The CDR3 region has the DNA TGTGCCAGCAAAGACCAGGCGACCACCTCGCCCCAGCATTTT.

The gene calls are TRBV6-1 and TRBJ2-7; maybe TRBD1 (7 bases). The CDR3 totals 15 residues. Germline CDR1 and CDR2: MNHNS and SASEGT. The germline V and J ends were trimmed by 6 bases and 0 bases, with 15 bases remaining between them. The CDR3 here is CASRPGGTSSYEQYF. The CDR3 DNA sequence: TGTGCCAGCAGACCAGGGGGGACCAGCTCCTACGAGCAGTACTTC.

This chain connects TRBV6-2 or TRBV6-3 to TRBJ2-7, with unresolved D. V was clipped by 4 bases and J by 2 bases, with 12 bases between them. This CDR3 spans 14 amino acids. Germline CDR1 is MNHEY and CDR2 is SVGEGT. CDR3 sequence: CASSFAVRAYEQYF. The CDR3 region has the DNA TGTGCCAGCAGTTTCGCTGTTCGGGCCTACGAGCAGTACTTC.

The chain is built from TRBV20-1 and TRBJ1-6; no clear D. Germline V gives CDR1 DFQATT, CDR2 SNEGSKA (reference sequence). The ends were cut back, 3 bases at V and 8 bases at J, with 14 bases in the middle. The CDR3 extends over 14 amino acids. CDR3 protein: CSARVSERYSPLHF. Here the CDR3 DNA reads TGCAGTGCTAGGGTGTCGGAAAGGTATTCACCCCTCCACTTT.

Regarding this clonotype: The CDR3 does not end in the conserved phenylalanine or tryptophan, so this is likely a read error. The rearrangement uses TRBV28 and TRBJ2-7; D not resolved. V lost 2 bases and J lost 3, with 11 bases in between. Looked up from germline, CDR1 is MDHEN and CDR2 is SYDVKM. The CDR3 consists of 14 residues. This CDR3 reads CASSLVGIGYEQYL. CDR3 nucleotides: TGTGCCAGCAGTTTAGTAGGGATAGGCTACGAGCAGTACCTC.

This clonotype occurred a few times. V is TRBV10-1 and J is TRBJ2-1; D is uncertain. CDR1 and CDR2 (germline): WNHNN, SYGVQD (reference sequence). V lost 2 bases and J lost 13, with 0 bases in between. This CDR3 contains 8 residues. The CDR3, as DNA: TGCGCCAGCAGTGAGCAGTTCTTC. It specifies CASSEQFF.

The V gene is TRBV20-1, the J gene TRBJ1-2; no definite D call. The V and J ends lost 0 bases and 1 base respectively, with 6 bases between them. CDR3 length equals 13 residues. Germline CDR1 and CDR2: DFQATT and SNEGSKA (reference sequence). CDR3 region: CSAREGSNYGYTF. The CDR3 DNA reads TGCAGTGCTAGAGAGGGCAGTAACTATGGCTACACCTTC.

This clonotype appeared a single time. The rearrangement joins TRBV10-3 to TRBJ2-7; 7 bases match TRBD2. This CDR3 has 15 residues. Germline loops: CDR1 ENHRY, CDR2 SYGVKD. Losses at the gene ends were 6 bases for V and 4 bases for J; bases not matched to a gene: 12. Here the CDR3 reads CAISPSGGKQYEQYF. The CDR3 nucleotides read TGTGCCATCAGCCCTTCGGGGGGTAAGCAGTACGAGCAGTACTTC.

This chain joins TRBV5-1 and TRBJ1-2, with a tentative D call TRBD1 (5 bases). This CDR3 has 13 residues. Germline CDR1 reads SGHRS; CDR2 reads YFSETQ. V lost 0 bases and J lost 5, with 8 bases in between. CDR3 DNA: TGCGCCAGCAGCTTGGTTGGGGGGTATGGCTACACCTTC. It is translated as CASSLVGGYGYTF.

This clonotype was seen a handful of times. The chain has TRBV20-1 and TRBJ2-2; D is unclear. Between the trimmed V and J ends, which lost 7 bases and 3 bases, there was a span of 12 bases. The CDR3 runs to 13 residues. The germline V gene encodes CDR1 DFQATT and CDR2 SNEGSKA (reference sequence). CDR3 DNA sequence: TGCAGTGTGGGTAGGTCCCACACCGGGGAGCTGTTTTTT. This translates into CSVGRSHTGELFF.